Reported below is one TCR beta chain. The antigen remains undetermined. Germline V gives CDR1 SGHTA, CDR2 FQGTGA. V was pared by 5 bases and J by 1 base, with 7 bases of the junction left unmatched. The CDR3 length is 15 residues. There were no recent acute infections or vaccinations among the donors, who were healthy HIV-negative adults. Only Caucasian adults living in Nashville, Tennessee made up the donor group. The sample comes from a study of shared clonotypes between healthy human individuals. Study-wide results and limits: Larger estimated richness was generally seen in naive subsets than in memory subsets. The represented genetic and exposure-history diversity was limited by the small number of donors.

The data were produced by immunoSEQ multiplex PCR, yet TCRdb's version contains in-frame clones alone and is incomplete. Of around 1.1 million clones in the sample, approximately 80% were seen once. The source is a man aged 18 to 35 in good health. Some clones in this sample may be carry-over from other donors' samples. The chain couples TRBV7-3 to TRBJ1-1; 7 bases agree with TRBD1. The specimen sequenced was memory CD4+ T cells from PBMCs. Subset defined: CD45RA-negative fraction. The CDR3 is CASSPRTGRNTEAFF. The CDR3, as DNA: TGTGCCAGCAGCCCCCGGACAGGAAGGAACACTGAAGCTTTCTTT.